This entry is about one T cell receptor (beta chain). Previously, flow cytometry had revealed CD8+CD57+ cell expansion in the patients chosen for sequencing. All patients had severe acquired aplastic anemia. Investigators profiled TCR beta VDJ and CDR3 from genomic DNA template. MiXCR, applied by TCRdb to the reads, yields one record per CDR3 protein. This sample has around 200,000 distinct CDR3 sequences, with roughly 50% found just once. This sample is part of a study of CD8+CD57+ T cells in acquired aplastic anemia. Study in general: When averaged, DNA from sorted CD4+ and CD8+ cells came to around 3 ug.

Trimming removed 2 bases at V and 5 bases at J, with 12 bases between. CDR1 is KGHDR, CDR2 SFDVKD, per germline. The CDR3 has 16 amino acids. The TCR comes from a human donor with aplastic anemia. This chain links TRBV24-1 with TRBJ1-6, with D hard to call. The source material was sorted CD4+, CD8+, or CD8+CD57+ T cells (not recorded which) from PBMCs. The CDR3 region has the DNA TGTGCCACCAGTGATTCTCGGACGGGGAATAATTCACCCCTCCACTTT. It encodes CATSDSRTGNNSPLHF.